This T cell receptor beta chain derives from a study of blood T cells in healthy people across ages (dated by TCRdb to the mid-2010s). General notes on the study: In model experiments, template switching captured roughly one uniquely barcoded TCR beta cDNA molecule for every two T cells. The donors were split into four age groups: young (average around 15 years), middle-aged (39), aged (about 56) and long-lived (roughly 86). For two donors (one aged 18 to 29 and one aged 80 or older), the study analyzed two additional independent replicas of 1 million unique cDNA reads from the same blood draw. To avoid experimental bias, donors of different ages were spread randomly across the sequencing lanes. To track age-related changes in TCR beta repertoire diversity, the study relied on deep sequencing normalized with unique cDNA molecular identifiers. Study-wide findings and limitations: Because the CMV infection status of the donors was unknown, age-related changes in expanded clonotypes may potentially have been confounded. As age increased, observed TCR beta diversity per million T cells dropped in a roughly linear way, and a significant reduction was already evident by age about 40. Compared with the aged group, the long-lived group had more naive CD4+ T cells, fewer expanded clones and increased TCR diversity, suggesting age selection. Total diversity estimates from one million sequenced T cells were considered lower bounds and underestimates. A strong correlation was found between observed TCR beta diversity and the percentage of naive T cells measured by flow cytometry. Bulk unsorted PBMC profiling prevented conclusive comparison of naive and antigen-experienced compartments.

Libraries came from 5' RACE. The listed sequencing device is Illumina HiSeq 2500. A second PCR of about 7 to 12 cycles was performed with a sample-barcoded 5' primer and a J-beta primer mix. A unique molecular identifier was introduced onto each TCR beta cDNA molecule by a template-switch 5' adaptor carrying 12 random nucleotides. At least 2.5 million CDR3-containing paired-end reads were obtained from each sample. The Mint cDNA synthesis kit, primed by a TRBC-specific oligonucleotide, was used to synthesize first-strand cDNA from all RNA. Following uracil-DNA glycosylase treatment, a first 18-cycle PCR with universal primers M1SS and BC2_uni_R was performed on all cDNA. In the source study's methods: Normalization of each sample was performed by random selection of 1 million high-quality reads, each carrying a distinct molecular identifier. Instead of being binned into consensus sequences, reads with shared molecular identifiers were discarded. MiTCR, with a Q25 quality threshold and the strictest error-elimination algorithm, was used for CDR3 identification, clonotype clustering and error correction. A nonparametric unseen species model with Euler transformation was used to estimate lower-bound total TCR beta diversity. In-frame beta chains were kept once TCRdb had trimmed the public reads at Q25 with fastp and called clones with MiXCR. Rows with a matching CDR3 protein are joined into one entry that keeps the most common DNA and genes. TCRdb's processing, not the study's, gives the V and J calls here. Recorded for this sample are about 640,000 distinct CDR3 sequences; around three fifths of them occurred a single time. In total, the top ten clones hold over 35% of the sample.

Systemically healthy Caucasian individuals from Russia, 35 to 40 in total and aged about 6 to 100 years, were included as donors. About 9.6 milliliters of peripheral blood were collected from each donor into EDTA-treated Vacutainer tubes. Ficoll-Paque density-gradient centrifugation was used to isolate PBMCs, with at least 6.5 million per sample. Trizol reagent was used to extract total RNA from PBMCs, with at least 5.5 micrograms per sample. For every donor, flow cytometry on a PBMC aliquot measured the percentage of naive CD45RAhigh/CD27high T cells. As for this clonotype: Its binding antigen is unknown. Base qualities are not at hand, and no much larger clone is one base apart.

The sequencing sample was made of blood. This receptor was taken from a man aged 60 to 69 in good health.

The CDR3 protein: CASSLEGRSNSPLHF. The DNA reads TGTGCCAGCAGCTTAGAGGGGCGATCGAATTCACCCCTCCACTTT. The receptor chain draws on TRBV7-9 and TRBJ1-6; TRBD1 is a possible D gene, resting on 5 matching bases. CDR3 length: 15 amino acids, cysteine to phenylalanine. CDR3 DNA is the only sequence kept; it has 45 bases, read in frame from the first base. CDR1 and CDR2, per the germline V gene (reference sequence), are SEHNR and FQNEAQ. Cut back by 1 base and 7 bases, the V and J ends lie 11 bases apart. With the rest looked up from the reference TRBV7-9 and TRBJ1-6 genes rather than sequenced, the full variable domain is DTGVSQNPRHKITKRGQNVTFRCDPISEHNRLYWYRQTLGQGPEFLTYFQNEAQLEKSRLLSDRFSAERPKGSFSTLEIQRTEQGDSAMYLCASSLEGRSNSPLHFGNGTRLTVT.